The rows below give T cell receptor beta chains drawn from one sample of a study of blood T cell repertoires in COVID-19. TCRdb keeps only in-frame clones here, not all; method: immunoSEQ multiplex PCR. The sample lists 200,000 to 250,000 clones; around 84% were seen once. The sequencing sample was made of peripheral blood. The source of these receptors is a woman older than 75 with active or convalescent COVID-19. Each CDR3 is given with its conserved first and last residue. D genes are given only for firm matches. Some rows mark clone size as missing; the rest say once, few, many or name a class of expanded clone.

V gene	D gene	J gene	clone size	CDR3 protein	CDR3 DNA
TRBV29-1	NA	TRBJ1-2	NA	CSVHRASNYGYTF	TGCAGCGTACACAGGGCCTCTAACTATGGCTACACCTTC
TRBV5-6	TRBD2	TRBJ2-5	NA	CASSLRGGETQYF	TGTGCCAGCAGCCTCCGGGGGGGAGAGACCCAGTACTTC
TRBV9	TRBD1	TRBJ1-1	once	CASGPGQGALMNTEAFF	TGTGCCAGCGGACCGGGACAGGGGGCTCTAATGAACACTGAAGCTTTCTTT
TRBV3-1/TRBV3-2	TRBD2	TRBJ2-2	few	CASSQLAGRTGTGELFF	TGTGCCAGCAGCCAACTAGCGGGACGGACGGGAACCGGGGAGCTGTTTTTT
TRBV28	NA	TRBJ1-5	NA	CASSLLDRLYSNQPQHF	TGTGCCAGCAGTTTATTGGACAGACTTTATAGCAATCAGCCCCAGCATTTT
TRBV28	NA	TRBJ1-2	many	CASSSLAGPSGGYTF	TGTGCCAGCAGTTCTTTGGCGGGACCAAGCGGTGGCTACACCTTC
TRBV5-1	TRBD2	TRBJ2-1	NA	CASSLASGASGGAYNEQFF	TGCGCCAGCAGCTTGGCCTCCGGGGCTAGCGGGGGGGCCTACAATGAGCAGTTCTTC
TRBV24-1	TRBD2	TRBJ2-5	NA	CATSDQTPGGETQYF	TGTGCCACCAGTGATCAGACCCCGGGGGGGGAGACCCAGTACTTC
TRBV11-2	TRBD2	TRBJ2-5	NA	CASSLNSGRVGETQYF	TGTGCCAGCAGCTTGAATAGCGGGAGGGTTGGGGAGACCCAGTACTTC
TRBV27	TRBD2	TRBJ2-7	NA	CASSSTSGSSYEQYF	TGTGCCAGCAGTTCCACTAGCGGGAGCTCCTACGAGCAGTACTTC
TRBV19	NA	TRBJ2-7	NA	CASSIGGGSYEQYF	TGTGCCAGTAGTATCGGAGGTGGCTCCTACGAGCAGTACTTC
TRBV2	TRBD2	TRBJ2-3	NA	CASRRLAGSTDTQYF	TGTGCCAGCAGACGACTAGCGGGTAGCACAGATACGCAGTATTTT
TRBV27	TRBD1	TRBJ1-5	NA	CASSLETGGNQPQHF	TGTGCCAGCAGTTTGGAGACAGGGGGTAATCAGCCCCAGCATTTT
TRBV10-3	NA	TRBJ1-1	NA	CAISDRLPSEAFF	TGTGCCATCAGTGACAGGCTCCCGTCCGAAGCTTTCTTT
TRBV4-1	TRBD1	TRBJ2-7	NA	CASSQDRGLYEQYF	TGCGCCAGCAGCCAGGACAGGGGGCTATACGAGCAGTACTTC
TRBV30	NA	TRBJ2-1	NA	CAWTSSSYNEQFF	TGTGCCTGGACATCCAGCTCCTACAATGAGCAGTTCTTC
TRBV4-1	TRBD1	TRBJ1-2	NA	CASSLSTRGHYGYTF	TGCGCCAGCAGCCTATCCACAAGGGGGCACTATGGCTACACCTTC
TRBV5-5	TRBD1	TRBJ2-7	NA	CASSFTGALSSYEQYF	TGTGCCAGCAGCTTCACAGGGGCCCTCTCCTCCTACGAGCAGTACTTC
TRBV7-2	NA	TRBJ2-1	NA	CASSLEGSSYNEQFF	TGTGCCAGCAGCTTAGAAGGGAGCTCCTACAATGAGCAGTTCTTC
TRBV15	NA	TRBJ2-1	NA	CATSRGFQASHNEQFF	TGTGCCACCAGCAGAGGGTTCCAGGCATCCCACAATGAGCAGTTCTTC
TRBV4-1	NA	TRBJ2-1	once	CASSQDEGSGLFF	TGCGCCAGCAGCCAAGATGAGGGTAGCGGACTGTTCTTC
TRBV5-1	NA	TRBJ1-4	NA	CASSLEGQGFEEKLFF	TGCGCCAGCAGCTTGGAGGGCCAGGGCTTTGAGGAAAAACTGTTTTTT
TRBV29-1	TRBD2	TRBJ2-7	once	CSVVPYQTSGMYF	TGCAGCGTTGTCCCATACCAGACTAGCGGGATGTACTTC
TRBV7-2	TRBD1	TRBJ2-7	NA	CASSLVLSGGWEQYF	TGTGCCAGCAGCTTAGTCTTGTCAGGGGGATGGGAGCAGTACTTC
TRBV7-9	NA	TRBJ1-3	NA	CASSLYPGKAGNTIYF	TGTGCCAGCAGCTTATATCCGGGGAAGGCTGGAAACACCATATATTTT
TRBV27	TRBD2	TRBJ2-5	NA	CASSLSGAVRGETQYF	TGTGCCAGCAGTCTTAGCGGGGCCGTGAGGGGAGAGACCCAGTACTTC
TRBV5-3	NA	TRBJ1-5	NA	CARSAGPQRGQPQHF	TGTGCCAGAAGCGCGGGTCCTCAACGGGGTCAGCCCCAGCATTTT
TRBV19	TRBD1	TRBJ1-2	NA	CASSIDLGQGTGYTF	TGTGCCAGTAGTATAGATCTCGGACAGGGGACTGGCTACACCTTC
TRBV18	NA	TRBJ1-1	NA	CASSREVDTEAFF	TGTGCCAGCTCACGGGAGGTGGACACTGAAGCTTTCTTT
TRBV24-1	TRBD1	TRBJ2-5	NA	CATSDSTGPGETQYF	TGTGCCACCAGTGATTCGACAGGGCCGGGAGAGACCCAGTACTTC
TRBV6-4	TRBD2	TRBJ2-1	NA	CASSEFAGGLEGGYNEQFF	TGTGCCAGCAGTGAATTCGCGGGAGGTCTTGAGGGGGGATACAATGAGCAGTTCTTC
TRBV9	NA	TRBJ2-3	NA	CASSVTGADTQYF	TGTGCCAGCAGCGTAACGGGGGCAGATACGCAGTATTTT
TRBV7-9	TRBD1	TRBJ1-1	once	CASSLVGTGSMNTEAFF	TGTGCCAGCAGCTTAGTGGGGACAGGGTCCATGAACACTGAAGCTTTCTTT
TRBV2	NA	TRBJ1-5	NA	CASSDRGMNQPQHF	TGTGCCAGCAGTGACCGGGGGATGAATCAGCCCCAGCATTTT
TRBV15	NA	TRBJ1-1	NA	CATSRGGLNTEAFF	TGTGCCACCAGCAGAGGGGGCCTGAACACTGAAGCTTTCTTT
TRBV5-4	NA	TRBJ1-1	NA	CASSLADTEAFF	TGTGCCAGCAGCTTGGCGGACACTGAAGCTTTCTTT
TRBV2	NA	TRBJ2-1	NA	CASSENGYNEQFF	TGTGCCAGCAGTGAAAACGGTTACAATGAGCAGTTCTTC
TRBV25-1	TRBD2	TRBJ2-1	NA	CASSGQRGNYNEQFF	TGTGCCAGCAGTGGACAGCGGGGGAACTACAATGAGCAGTTCTTC
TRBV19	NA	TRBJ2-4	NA	CASSTEGFRGAKNIQYF	TGTGCCAGTAGTACAGAAGGGTTTCGGGGAGCCAAAAACATTCAGTACTTC
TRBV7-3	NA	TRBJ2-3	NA	CASSLAEQDTQYF	TGTGCCAGCAGCTTAGCGGAGCAGGATACGCAGTATTTT
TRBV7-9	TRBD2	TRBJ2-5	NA	CASSLMSSGRRETQYF	TGTGCCAGCAGCTTGATGTCTAGCGGGAGACGAGAGACCCAGTACTTC
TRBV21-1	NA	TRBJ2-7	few	CASTLRDRDSYEQYF	TGTGCCAGCACCCTTCGGGACAGGGACTCCTACGAGCAGTACTTC
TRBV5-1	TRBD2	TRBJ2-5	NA	CASSVQLAEETQYF	TGCGCCAGCAGCGTACAACTAGCGGAGGAGACCCAGTACTTC
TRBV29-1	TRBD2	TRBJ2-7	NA	CSVIENSGGVPPYEQYF	TGCAGCGTTATAGAAAACTCGGGAGGGGTCCCCCCATACGAGCAGTACTTC
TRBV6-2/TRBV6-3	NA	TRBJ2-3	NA	CASSYPRDTQYF	TGTGCCAGCAGTTACCCCCGAGATACGCAGTATTTT
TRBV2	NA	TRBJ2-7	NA	CASSGSISTSYEQYF	TGTGCCAGCTCGGGGTCGATATCCACCTCCTACGAGCAGTACTTC
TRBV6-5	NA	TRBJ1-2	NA	CASSYSAGTNYGYTF	TGTGCCAGCAGTTACTCTGCAGGCACTAACTATGGCTACACCTTC
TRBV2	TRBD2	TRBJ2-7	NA	CATTGGLSYEQYF	TGTGCCACCACGGGGGGACTATCTTACGAGCAGTACTTC
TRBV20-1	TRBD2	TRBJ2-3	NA	CSASRLAGGYSTDTQYF	TGCAGTGCTAGTCGTCTAGCGGGGGGATATAGCACAGATACGCAGTATTTT
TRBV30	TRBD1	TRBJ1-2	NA	CAWSVGSTGLVNYGYTF	TGTGCCTGGAGTGTAGGCTCGACAGGGCTAGTTAACTATGGCTACACCTTC
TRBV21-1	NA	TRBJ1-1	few	CASSKGSGGVSAEAFF	TGTGCCAGCAGCAAAGGGTCCGGGGGGGTATCTGCTGAAGCTTTCTTT
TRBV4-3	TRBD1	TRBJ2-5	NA	CASSPGQGREETQYF	TGCGCCAGCAGCCCGGGACAGGGGAGGGAAGAGACCCAGTACTTC
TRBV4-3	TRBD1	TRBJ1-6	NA	CASSQRDRSNSPLHF	TGCGCCAGCAGCCAACGGGACAGAAGTAATTCACCCCTCCACTTT
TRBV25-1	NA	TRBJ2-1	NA	CASSALESYNEQFF	TGTGCCAGCAGTGCCCTGGAGTCCTACAATGAGCAGTTCTTC